The entry that follows covers one TCR beta chain sequence. Its matching antigen is unknown. The data stem from a study of shared clonotypes between healthy human individuals. Across the whole study: CD8 memory received one plate per donor, CD8 naive two, CD4 memory three and CD4 naive three.

CD8 cells regarded as naive lacked CD45RO, were positively chosen for CCR7, and omitted terminally differentiated effector memory CD45RA+ cells. As handled by the study authors: ImmunoSEQ junction-only sequences lacked quality scores, so their filtering differed. Sequenced by immunoSEQ multiplex PCR; TCRdb stores in-frame clones only, minus some. V and J calls and clone size are copied from that table; D and trimming were computed from the DNA. Of around 2,100,000 clones in the sample, about 94% are singletons; the top ten hold roughly 1%. The germline V and J ends were trimmed by 7 bases and 2 bases, with 9 bases remaining between them. CDR1 and CDR2 from the germline V gene are SGHVS and FQNEAQ. The CDR3 runs 13 residues. Study-wide points: Large sequencing depth failed to make sorted-subset sequencing complete, rarefaction showed.

Material for sequencing was naive CD8+ T cells sorted from blood. V gene TRBV7-8 combines with J gene TRBJ2-1, with D possibly matching TRBD2 (5 bases). This clonotype was obtained from a man aged 18 to 35 in good health. The CDR3 nucleotides are TGTGCCAGCACCACTAGTGCCTACAATGAGCAGTTCTTC. Translating it yields CASTTSAYNEQFF.